These T cell receptor beta chains were read from a single sample in a study of T cells and Merkel cell carcinoma outcomes. Measured with immunoSEQ multiplex PCR; TCRdb has only the in-frame clones, and not every one. The sample has 3,500 to 4,000 clones; 85% to 95% are singletons. Sequencing was performed on tumor tissue from Merkel cell carcinoma. Source of these receptors: a human donor with Merkel cell carcinoma. Each CDR3 is given with its conserved first and last residue. The D gene is left open where the match is weak. The size of a clone is reported for some rows only, either as once, few or many, or as a class for expanded clones.

clone size: -
V gene: TRBV6-1
CDR3 length: 12
J gene: TRBJ2-7
D gene: -
CDR3 protein: CASSERYDEQYF
CDR3 DNA: TGTGCCAGCAGTGAAAGATACGACGAGCAGTACTTC

clone size: -
V gene: TRBV2
CDR3 length: 14
J gene: TRBJ2-7
D gene: -
CDR3 protein: CASSAEVWGHEQYF
CDR3 DNA: TGTGCCAGCAGTGCAGAGGTGTGGGGGCACGAGCAGTACTTC

clone size: -
V gene: TRBV7-6
CDR3 length: 16
J gene: TRBJ2-7
D gene: -
CDR3 protein: CASSRPFLGSSYEQYF
CDR3 DNA: TGTGCCAGCAGCCGCCCCTTCCTGGGGAGCTCTTACGAGCAGTACTTC

clone size: -
V gene: TRBV7-9
CDR3 length: 14
J gene: TRBJ2-1
D gene: TRBD2
CDR3 protein: CASSAGGLANEQFF
CDR3 DNA: TGTGCCAGCAGCGCGGGGGGGCTCGCCAATGAGCAGTTCTTC

clone size: -
V gene: TRBV10-3
CDR3 length: 15
J gene: TRBJ1-2
D gene: TRBD1
CDR3 protein: CAISESGTGNYGYTF
CDR3 DNA: TGTGCCATCAGTGAGTCCGGGACAGGGAACTATGGCTACACCTTC

clone size: -
V gene: TRBV7-9
CDR3 length: 14
J gene: TRBJ1-5
D gene: -
CDR3 protein: CASSRTTVNQPQHF
CDR3 DNA: TGTGCCAGCAGCCGCACGACAGTCAATCAGCCCCAGCATTTT

clone size: -
V gene: TRBV12-5
CDR3 length: 16
J gene: TRBJ1-1
D gene: -
CDR3 protein: CASGESRVPGGTEAFF
CDR3 DNA: TGTGCTAGTGGGGAATCCAGAGTACCTGGCGGCACTGAAGCTTTCTTT

clone size: -
V gene: TRBV28
CDR3 length: 14
J gene: TRBJ2-2
D gene: -
CDR3 protein: CASSFGGRTGELFF
CDR3 DNA: TGTGCCAGCAGCTTCGGGGGGCGCACCGGGGAGCTGTTTTTT

clone size: -
V gene: TRBV7-6
CDR3 length: 16
J gene: TRBJ1-4
D gene: -
CDR3 protein: CASSPTAQGTNEKLFF
CDR3 DNA: TGTGCCAGCAGCCCTACGGCCCAGGGAACTAATGAAAAACTGTTTTTT

clone size: -
V gene: TRBV19
CDR3 length: 12
J gene: TRBJ1-2
D gene: -
CDR3 protein: CASSQGYYGYTF
CDR3 DNA: TGTGCCAGTAGTCAGGGCTACTATGGCTACACCTTT

clone size: -
V gene: TRBV2
CDR3 length: 13
J gene: TRBJ1-1
D gene: -
CDR3 protein: CASRYEPNTEAFF
CDR3 DNA: TGTGCCAGCAGGTATGAGCCGAACACTGAAGCTTTCTTT

clone size: -
V gene: TRBV5-4
CDR3 length: 12
J gene: TRBJ2-5
D gene: -
CDR3 protein: CASSLGTETQYF
CDR3 DNA: TGTGCCAGCAGCTTGGGTACAGAGACCCAGTACTTC

clone size: -
V gene: TRBV21-1
CDR3 length: 16
J gene: TRBJ1-5
D gene: -
CDR3 protein: CASSEERRDPNQPQHF
CDR3 DNA: TGTGCCAGCAGCGAAGAAAGGAGGGACCCCAATCAGCCCCAGCATTTT

clone size: -
V gene: TRBV7-9
CDR3 length: 15
J gene: TRBJ2-3
D gene: TRBD2
CDR3 protein: CASSLGLADTDTQYF
CDR3 DNA: TGTGCCAGCAGCCTGGGACTAGCGGACACAGATACGCAGTATTTT

clone size: -
V gene: TRBV6-5
CDR3 length: 16
J gene: TRBJ2-7
D gene: TRBD1
CDR3 protein: CASSYSGTGDSYEQYF
CDR3 DNA: TGTGCCAGCAGTTACTCGGGGACAGGGGACTCCTACGAGCAGTACTTC

clone size: -
V gene: TRBV6-5
CDR3 length: 13
J gene: TRBJ2-7
D gene: TRBD1
CDR3 protein: CATRLGTGVEQYF
CDR3 DNA: TGTGCCACCCGATTGGGGACAGGGGTTGAGCAGTACTTC

clone size: -
V gene: TRBV2
CDR3 length: 14
J gene: TRBJ2-7
D gene: TRBD1
CDR3 protein: CASYDRGPTYEQYF
CDR3 DNA: TGTGCCAGCTATGACAGGGGACCCACCTACGAGCAGTACTTC

clone size: -
V gene: TRBV10-2
CDR3 length: 14
J gene: TRBJ2-2
D gene: -
CDR3 protein: CASTGMWGTGELFF
CDR3 DNA: TGCGCCTCCACAGGGATGTGGGGCACCGGGGAGCTGTTTTTT

clone size: -
V gene: TRBV9
CDR3 length: 13
J gene: TRBJ2-1
D gene: -
CDR3 protein: CASSVGGPNEQFF
CDR3 DNA: TGTGCCAGCAGCGTAGGAGGGCCGAATGAGCAGTTCTTC

clone size: -
V gene: TRBV28
CDR3 length: 13
J gene: TRBJ2-7
D gene: TRBD2
CDR3 protein: CASRASGPVEQYF
CDR3 DNA: TGTGCCAGCAGAGCTAGCGGGCCGGTCGAGCAGTACTTC

clone size: once
V gene: TRBV29-1
CDR3 length: 13
J gene: TRBJ2-1
D gene: -
CDR3 protein: CSVSPSAVGEQFF
CDR3 DNA: TGCAGCGTTTCACCTTCCGCGGTGGGAGAGCAGTTCTTC

clone size: -
V gene: TRBV5-1
CDR3 length: 15
J gene: TRBJ2-3
D gene: TRBD1
CDR3 protein: CASSLTGGGTDTQYF
CDR3 DNA: TGCGCCAGCAGCTTAACAGGGGGCGGCACAGATACGCAGTATTTT

clone size: -
V gene: TRBV6-5
CDR3 length: 12
J gene: TRBJ2-7
D gene: -
CDR3 protein: CASSPGLYEQYF
CDR3 DNA: TGTGCCAGCAGCCCCGGACTGTACGAGCAGTACTTC

clone size: -
V gene: TRBV6-5
CDR3 length: 13
J gene: TRBJ1-2
D gene: -
CDR3 protein: CASSYEGAYGYTF
CDR3 DNA: TGTGCCAGCAGTTACGAAGGGGCCTATGGCTACACCTTC

clone size: -
V gene: TRBV5-1
CDR3 length: 15
J gene: TRBJ2-3
D gene: TRBD2
CDR3 protein: CASQSSGGRADTQYF
CDR3 DNA: TGCGCCTCCCAGTCCAGCGGGGGGAGGGCAGATACGCAGTATTTT

clone size: -
V gene: TRBV29-1
CDR3 length: 13
J gene: TRBJ2-7
D gene: -
CDR3 protein: CSVVGATHYEQYF
CDR3 DNA: TGCAGCGTTGTAGGGGCCACACACTACGAGCAGTACTTC

clone size: -
V gene: TRBV9
CDR3 length: 16
J gene: TRBJ2-3
D gene: TRBD1
CDR3 protein: CASSVGGTGATDTQYF
CDR3 DNA: TGTGCCAGCAGCGTAGGGGGGACAGGGGCCACAGATACGCAGTATTTT

clone size: -
V gene: TRBV19
CDR3 length: 16
J gene: TRBJ1-5
D gene: TRBD1
CDR3 protein: CASLRTGTYSNQPQHF
CDR3 DNA: TGTGCCAGTCTGAGGACAGGCACATATAGCAATCAGCCTCAGCATTTT

clone size: -
V gene: TRBV6-4
CDR3 length: 13
J gene: TRBJ1-1
D gene: -
CDR3 protein: CASSDSSLTEAFF
CDR3 DNA: TGTGCCAGCAGTGACTCGAGCCTCACTGAAGCTTTCTTT

clone size: -
V gene: TRBV4-2
CDR3 length: 17
J gene: TRBJ2-1
D gene: -
CDR3 protein: CASSQDPAGASYNEQFF
CDR3 DNA: TGTGCCAGCAGCCAAGATCCGGCGGGGGCCTCTTACAATGAGCAGTTCTTC

clone size: -
V gene: TRBV15
CDR3 length: 16
J gene: TRBJ2-1
D gene: TRBD1
CDR3 protein: CATSSPEDRGRDKQFF
CDR3 DNA: TGTGCCACCAGCAGTCCCGAAGACAGGGGGAGAGATAAGCAGTTCTTC

clone size: once
V gene: TRBV5-6
CDR3 length: 15
J gene: TRBJ2-3
D gene: TRBD2
CDR3 protein: CASSFAGGPADTQYF
CDR3 DNA: TGTGCCAGCAGCTTTGCGGGGGGGCCCGCAGATACGCAGTATTTT

clone size: -
V gene: TRBV2
CDR3 length: 14
J gene: TRBJ2-1
D gene: -
CDR3 protein: CASTVQRKDNEQFF
CDR3 DNA: TGTGCCAGCACGGTACAGCGGAAAGACAATGAGCAGTTCTTC

clone size: -
V gene: TRBV27
CDR3 length: 16
J gene: TRBJ2-7
D gene: TRBD2
CDR3 protein: CASSKAGGRFENEQYF
CDR3 DNA: TGTGCCAGCAGTAAAGCGGGAGGGCGGTTTGAGAACGAGCAGTACTTC

clone size: -
V gene: TRBV18
CDR3 length: 13
J gene: TRBJ2-3
D gene: -
CDR3 protein: CASSPIGTDTQYF
CDR3 DNA: TGTGCCAGCTCCCCCATCGGCACAGATACGCAGTATTTT

clone size: -
V gene: TRBV28
CDR3 length: 13
J gene: TRBJ1-2
D gene: TRBD1
CDR3 protein: CASSFGTAYGYTF
CDR3 DNA: TGTGCCAGCAGTTTCGGGACAGCCTATGGCTACACCTTC

clone size: -
V gene: TRBV9
CDR3 length: 13
J gene: TRBJ2-2
D gene: TRBD2
CDR3 protein: CASSGGNTGELFF
CDR3 DNA: TGTGCCAGTAGCGGGGGGAACACCGGGGAGCTGTTTTTT

clone size: -
V gene: TRBV11-1
CDR3 length: 14
J gene: TRBJ2-7
D gene: TRBD1
CDR3 protein: CASSHRDRTYEQYF
CDR3 DNA: TGTGCCAGCAGCCACCGGGACAGGACTTACGAGCAGTACTTC

clone size: -
V gene: TRBV28
CDR3 length: 16
J gene: TRBJ1-3
D gene: -
CDR3 protein: CASSSHSDSSGNTIYF
CDR3 DNA: TGTGCCAGCAGTTCCCACTCGGACAGCTCTGGAAACACCATATATTTT

clone size: -
V gene: TRBV28
CDR3 length: 15
J gene: TRBJ1-2
D gene: -
CDR3 protein: CASSLGSVPLYGYTF
CDR3 DNA: TGTGCCAGCAGTTTAGGGTCAGTCCCTCTCTATGGCTACACCTTC

clone size: -
V gene: TRBV15
CDR3 length: 15
J gene: TRBJ2-5
D gene: -
CDR3 protein: CATSRDQLTQETQYF
CDR3 DNA: TGTGCCACCAGCAGAGACCAGCTGACACAAGAGACCCAGTACTTC

clone size: -
V gene: TRBV11-2
CDR3 length: 14
J gene: TRBJ2-7
D gene: TRBD2
CDR3 protein: CASSPLRECYEQYF
CDR3 DNA: TGTGCCAGCAGCCCCTTGCGGGAGTGCTACGAGCAGTACTTC

clone size: -
V gene: TRBV6-1
CDR3 length: 12
J gene: TRBJ1-1
D gene: -
CDR3 protein: CASSAASSEAFF
CDR3 DNA: TGTGCCAGCAGTGCTGCTTCCAGTGAAGCTTTCTTT

clone size: -
V gene: TRBV15
CDR3 length: 12
J gene: TRBJ2-7
D gene: -
CDR3 protein: CATSRDRYEQYF
CDR3 DNA: TGTGCCACCAGCAGAGATCGATACGAGCAGTACTTC

clone size: -
V gene: TRBV15
CDR3 length: 14
J gene: TRBJ2-3
D gene: -
CDR3 protein: CATSREEDTDTQYF
CDR3 DNA: TGTGCCACCAGCAGAGAGGAGGACACAGATACGCAGTATTTT

clone size: -
V gene: TRBV11-3
CDR3 length: 15
J gene: TRBJ2-5
D gene: TRBD1
CDR3 protein: CASSLGLGQRETQYF
CDR3 DNA: TGTGCCAGCAGCTTAGGTCTGGGACAGAGGGAGACCCAGTACTTC

clone size: -
V gene: TRBV11-2
CDR3 length: 19
J gene: TRBJ2-1
D gene: TRBD2
CDR3 protein: CASSLGDRRTSGRGVEQFF
CDR3 DNA: TGTGCCAGCAGCCTAGGGGACAGGCGGACTAGCGGGAGGGGGGTTGAGCAGTTCTTC

clone size: -
V gene: TRBV23-1
CDR3 length: 15
J gene: TRBJ1-3
D gene: TRBD1
CDR3 protein: CASQGGSRSGNTIYF
CDR3 DNA: TGCGCCAGCCAGGGGGGCTCGCGCTCTGGAAACACCATATATTTT

clone size: -
V gene: TRBV11-2
CDR3 length: 15
J gene: TRBJ2-3
D gene: TRBD2
CDR3 protein: CASSSNSGSTDTQYF
CDR3 DNA: TGTGCCAGCAGCTCGAATAGCGGGAGTACAGATACGCAGTATTTT

clone size: -
V gene: TRBV4-1
CDR3 length: 16
J gene: TRBJ2-2
D gene: TRBD1
CDR3 protein: CASSRPGQANTGELFF
CDR3 DNA: TGCGCCAGCAGCCGACCGGGACAGGCGAACACCGGGGAGCTGTTTTTT

clone size: -
V gene: TRBV4-1
CDR3 length: 15
J gene: TRBJ1-3
D gene: TRBD1
CDR3 protein: CASSQGAGGGNTIYF
CDR3 DNA: TGCGCCAGCAGCCAAGGCGCAGGGGGCGGAAACACCATATATTTT

clone size: -
V gene: TRBV11-3
CDR3 length: 15
J gene: TRBJ2-7
D gene: -
CDR3 protein: CASSPGGNPRGEQYF
CDR3 DNA: TGTGCCAGCAGCCCCGGAGGCAACCCGAGGGGCGAGCAGTACTTC

clone size: -
V gene: TRBV7-7
CDR3 length: 14
J gene: TRBJ2-5
D gene: TRBD1
CDR3 protein: CASSYWTGQETQYF
CDR3 DNA: TGTGCCAGCAGCTATTGGACAGGGCAAGAGACCCAGTACTTC

clone size: -
V gene: TRBV9
CDR3 length: 11
J gene: TRBJ2-4
D gene: -
CDR3 protein: CASGWAHVQYF
CDR3 DNA: TGTGCCAGCGGGTGGGCACACGTACAGTACTTC

clone size: -
V gene: TRBV18
CDR3 length: 16
J gene: TRBJ2-7
D gene: TRBD2
CDR3 protein: CASSPLGTSGGPEQYF
CDR3 DNA: TGTGCCAGCTCACCACTCGGGACTAGCGGAGGCCCCGAGCAGTACTTC

clone size: -
V gene: TRBV4-1
CDR3 length: 15
J gene: TRBJ1-1
D gene: -
CDR3 protein: CASSQVMHLSPEAFF
CDR3 DNA: TGCGCCAGCAGCCAAGTTATGCACTTATCGCCTGAAGCTTTCTTT

clone size: -
V gene: TRBV30
CDR3 length: 15
J gene: TRBJ2-7
D gene: -
CDR3 protein: CAWSRTGPNYERQYF
CDR3 DNA: TGTGCCTGGAGTCGGACGGGACCGAATTACGAGCGGCAGTACTTC